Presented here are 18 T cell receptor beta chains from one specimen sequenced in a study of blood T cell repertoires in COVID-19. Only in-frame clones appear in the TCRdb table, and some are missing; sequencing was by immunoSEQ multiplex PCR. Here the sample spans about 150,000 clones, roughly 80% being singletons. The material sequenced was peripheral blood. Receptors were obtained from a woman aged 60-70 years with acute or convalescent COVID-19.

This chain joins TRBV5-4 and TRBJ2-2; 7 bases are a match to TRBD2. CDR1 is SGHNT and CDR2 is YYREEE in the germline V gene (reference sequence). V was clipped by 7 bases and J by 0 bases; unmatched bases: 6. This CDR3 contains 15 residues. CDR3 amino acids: CASGGGTTNTGELFF. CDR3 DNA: TGTGCCAGCGGGGGGGGGACTACGAACACCGGGGAGCTGTTTTTT.

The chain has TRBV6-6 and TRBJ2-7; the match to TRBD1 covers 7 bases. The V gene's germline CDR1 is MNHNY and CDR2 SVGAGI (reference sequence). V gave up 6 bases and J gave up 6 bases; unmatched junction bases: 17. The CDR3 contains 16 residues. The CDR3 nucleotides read TGTGCCAGCAGCCCCTCGAGACAGGGCAGGGAAGGCGAGCAGTACTTC. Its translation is CASSPSRQGREGEQYF.

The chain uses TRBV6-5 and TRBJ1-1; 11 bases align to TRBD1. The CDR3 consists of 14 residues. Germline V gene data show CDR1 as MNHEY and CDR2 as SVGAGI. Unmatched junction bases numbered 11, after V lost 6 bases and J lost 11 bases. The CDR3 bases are TGTGCCAGCAGGGGGATCGGGACAGGGGGTGAGGCTTTCTTT. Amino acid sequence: CASRGIGTGGEAFF.

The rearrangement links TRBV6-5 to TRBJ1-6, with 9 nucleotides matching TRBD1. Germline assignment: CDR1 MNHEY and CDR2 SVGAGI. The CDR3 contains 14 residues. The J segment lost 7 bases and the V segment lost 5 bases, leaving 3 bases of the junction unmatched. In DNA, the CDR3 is TGTGCCAGCAGTCGACAGGGGGGGAATTCACCCCTCCACTTT. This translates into CASSRQGGNSPLHF.

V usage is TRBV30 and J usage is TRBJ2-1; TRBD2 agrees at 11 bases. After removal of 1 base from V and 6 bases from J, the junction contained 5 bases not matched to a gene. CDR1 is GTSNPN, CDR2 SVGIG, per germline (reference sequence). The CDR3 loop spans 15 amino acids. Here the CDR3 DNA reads TGTGCCTGGAGTGAAATGGGACTAGCGGTCAATGAGCAGTTCTTC. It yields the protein CAWSEMGLAVNEQFF.

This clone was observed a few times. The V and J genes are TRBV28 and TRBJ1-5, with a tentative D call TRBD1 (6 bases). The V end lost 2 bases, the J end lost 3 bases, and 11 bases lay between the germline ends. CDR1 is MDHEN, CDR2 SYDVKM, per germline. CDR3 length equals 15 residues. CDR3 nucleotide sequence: TGTGCCAGCAGTTTAACAGGGTGGAACAATCAGCCCCAGCATTTT. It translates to CASSLTGWNNQPQHF.

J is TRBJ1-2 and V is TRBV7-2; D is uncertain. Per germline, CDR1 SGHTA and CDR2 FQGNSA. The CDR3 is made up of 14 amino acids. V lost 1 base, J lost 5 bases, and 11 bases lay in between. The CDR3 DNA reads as TGTGCCAGCAGCTTAGGGGCAATTGGGTATGGCTACACCTTC. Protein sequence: CASSLGAIGYGYTF.

CDR3 DNA: TGTGCCAGCAGCCGGGACAGGAGGACTGAAGCTTTCTTT. It codes for CASSRDRRTEAFF. This chain joins TRBV7-6 and TRBJ1-1, with 8 bases fitting TRBD1. The CDR3 has 13 residues. V was pared by 5 bases and J by 5 bases, with 4 bases of the junction left unmatched. Germline V gene lookup returns CDR1 SGHVS and CDR2 FNYEAQ.

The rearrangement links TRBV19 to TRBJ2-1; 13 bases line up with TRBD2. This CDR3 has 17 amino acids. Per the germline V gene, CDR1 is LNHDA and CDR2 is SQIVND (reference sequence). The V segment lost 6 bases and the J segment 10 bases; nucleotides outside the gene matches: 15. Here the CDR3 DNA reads TGTGCCAGTAGAACTACACTAGCGGGGGGGATCACCGCCGAGCAGTTCTTC. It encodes CASRTTLAGGITAEQFF. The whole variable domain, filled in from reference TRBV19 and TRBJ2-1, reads DGGITQSPKYLFRKEGQNVTLSCEQNLNHDAMYWYRQDPGQGLRLIYYSQIVNDFQKGDIAEGYSVSREKKESFPLTVTSAQKNPTAFYLCASRTTLAGGITAEQFFGPGTRLTVL.

CDR3 amino acids: CASRLNSVIGEAFF. In DNA, the CDR3 is TGTGCAAGTCGCTTAAATTCCGTAATCGGTGAAGCTTTCTTT. The chain links TRBV12-2 to TRBJ1-1. TRBV12-2 is a pseudogene. This CDR3 contains 14 residues.

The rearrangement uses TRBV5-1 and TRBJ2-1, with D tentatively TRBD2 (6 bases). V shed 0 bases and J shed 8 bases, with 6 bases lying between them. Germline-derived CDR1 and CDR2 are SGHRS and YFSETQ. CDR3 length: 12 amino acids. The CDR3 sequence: CASSLGGDEQFF. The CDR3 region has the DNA TGCGCCAGCAGCTTGGGCGGGGATGAGCAGTTCTTC.

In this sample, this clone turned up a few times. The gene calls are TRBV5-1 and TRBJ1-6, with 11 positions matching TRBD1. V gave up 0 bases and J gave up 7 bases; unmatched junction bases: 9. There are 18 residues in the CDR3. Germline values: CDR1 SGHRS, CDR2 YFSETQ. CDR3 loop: CASSLDWRTGGTNSPLHF. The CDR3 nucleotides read TGCGCCAGCAGCTTGGACTGGCGGACAGGGGGCACGAATTCACCCCTCCACTTT.

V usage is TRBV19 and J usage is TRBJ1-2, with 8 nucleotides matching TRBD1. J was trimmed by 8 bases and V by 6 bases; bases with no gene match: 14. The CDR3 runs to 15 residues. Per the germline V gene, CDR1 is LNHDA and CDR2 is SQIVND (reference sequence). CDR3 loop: CASSPGQAVGEGYTF. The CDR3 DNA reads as TGTGCCAGTAGCCCGGGACAGGCCGTCGGAGAAGGCTACACCTTC.

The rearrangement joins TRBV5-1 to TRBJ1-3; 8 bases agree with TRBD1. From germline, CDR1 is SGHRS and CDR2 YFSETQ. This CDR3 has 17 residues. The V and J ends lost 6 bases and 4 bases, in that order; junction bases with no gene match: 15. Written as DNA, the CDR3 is TGCGCCAGCACCTCTGGGGGGCAGGGGGCTGCCGGAAACACCATATATTTT. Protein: CASTSGGQGAAGNTIYF. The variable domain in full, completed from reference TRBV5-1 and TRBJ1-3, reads KAGVTQTPRYLIKTRGQQVTLSCSPISGHRSVSWYQQTPGQGLQFLFEYFSETQRNKGNFPGRFSGRQFSNSRSEMNVSTLELGDSALYLCASTSGGQGAAGNTIYFGEGSWLTVV.

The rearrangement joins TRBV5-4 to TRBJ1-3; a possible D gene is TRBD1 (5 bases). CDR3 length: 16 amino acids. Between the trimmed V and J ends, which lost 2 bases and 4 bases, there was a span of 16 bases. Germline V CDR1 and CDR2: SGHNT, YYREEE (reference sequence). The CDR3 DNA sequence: TGTGCCAGCAGCTTAGGGGCCCCCAGTCAAGGAAACACCATATATTTT. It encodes CASSLGAPSQGNTIYF.

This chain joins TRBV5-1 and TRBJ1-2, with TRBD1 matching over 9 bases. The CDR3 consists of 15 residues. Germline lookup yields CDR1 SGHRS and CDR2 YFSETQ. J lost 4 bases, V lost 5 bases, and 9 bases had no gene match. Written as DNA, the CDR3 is TGCGCCAGCAGGGAAGGACAGGGGCTTGTCTATGGCTACACCTTC. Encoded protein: CASREGQGLVYGYTF.

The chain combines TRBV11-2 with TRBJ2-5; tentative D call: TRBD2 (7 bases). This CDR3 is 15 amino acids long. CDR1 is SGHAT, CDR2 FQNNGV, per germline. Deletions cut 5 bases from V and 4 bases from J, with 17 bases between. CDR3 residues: CASSPSNGGRETQYF. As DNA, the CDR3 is TGTGCCAGCAGCCCCTCCAACGGGGGGCGAGAGACCCAGTACTTC. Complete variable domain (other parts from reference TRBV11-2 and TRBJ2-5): EAGVAQSPRYKIIEKRQSVAFWCNPISGHATLYWYQQILGQGPKLLIQFQNNGVVDDSQLPKDRFSAERLKGVDSTLKIQPAKLEDSAVYLCASSPSNGGRETQYFGPGTRLLVL.

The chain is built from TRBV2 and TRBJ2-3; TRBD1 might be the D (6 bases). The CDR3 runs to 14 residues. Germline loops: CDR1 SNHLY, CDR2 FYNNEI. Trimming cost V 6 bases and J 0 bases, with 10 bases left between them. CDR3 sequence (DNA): TGTGCCAGCAGCCCGGGACAAAGCACAGATACGCAGTATTTT. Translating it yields CASSPGQSTDTQYF.